A selection of T cell receptor beta chains follows, all from one sample in a study of blood T cell repertoires in COVID-19. Sequencing used immunoSEQ multiplex PCR; TCRdb keeps in-frame clones, though not all of them. The repertoire holds under 250,000 clones, with roughly 85% as singletons. Sequencing used peripheral blood. The origin of the receptors is a middle-aged man with COVID-19, enrolled during active disease. Both conserved end residues are part of each CDR3. D genes are given only for firm matches. Not every row has a clone size; where given, it reads once, few, many or a size class.

>-|TRBD2|TRBV7-9|TRBJ2-3
TGTGCCAGCAGCTCCGGGGACTATTCCACAGATACGCAGTATTTT
CASSSGDYSTDTQYF
>-|-|TRBV9|TRBJ1-2
TGTGCCAGCAGCGCCGAGGGTCGGGTAGGTGGCTACACCTTC
CASSAEGRVGGYTF
>once|-|TRBV29-1|TRBJ1-5
TGCAGCGTGAGCGAACAGGGTTTGAGTCAGCCCCAGCATTTT
CSVSEQGLSQPQHF
>-|-|TRBV5-4|TRBJ2-7
TGTGCCAGCAGCCCCGGGGGGCTCGACGAGCAGTACTTC
CASSPGGLDEQYF
>-|-|TRBV4-2|TRBJ2-7
TGTGCCAGCAGCCAAGAGGGAGCGGGCCTGTACGAGCAGTACTTC
CASSQEGAGLYEQYF
>-|TRBD1|TRBV28|TRBJ1-2
TGTGCCAGCAGTACCGGGACAGATAGACTTGGCTACACCTTC
CASSTGTDRLGYTF
>-|-|TRBV6-1|TRBJ2-5
TGTGCCAGCAGTGAAAGAGGCGGCAGGGCTCAAGAGACCCAGTACTTC
CASSERGGRAQETQYF
>-|TRBD1|TRBV11-3|TRBJ2-3
TGTGCCAGCAGCTTAGGGCCACAGGGGGCGGCAGATACGCAGTATTTT
CASSLGPQGAADTQYF
>-|-|TRBV3-1/TRBV3-2|TRBJ1-4
TGTGCCAGCAGCCATACAGGGTCAGGTGAAAAACTGTTTTTT
CASSHTGSGEKLFF
>-|-|TRBV10-2|TRBJ2-2
TGCGCCAGCAGCCACTCGCGGACGAACACCGGGGAGCTGTTTTTT
CASSHSRTNTGELFF
>-|-|TRBV7-2|TRBJ2-4
TGTGCCAGCAGTGGACAAGCCAAAAACATTCAGTACTTC
CASSGQAKNIQYF
>-|TRBD1|TRBV5-1|TRBJ2-5
TGCGCCAGCAGCCCGGGACAGGGTGGAGAGACCCAGTACTTC
CASSPGQGGETQYF
>few|-|TRBV20-1|TRBJ1-1
TGCAGTGCTAGTTTCCCAGGGGCCGAGGGCACTGAAGCTTTCTTT
CSASFPGAEGTEAFF
>-|-|TRBV7-8|TRBJ1-4
TGTGCCAGCAGCCCCCGGAGTGAAAAACTGTTTTTT
CASSPRSEKLFF
>-|TRBD1|TRBV5-6|TRBJ2-7
TGTGCCAGCAGTTCCGGGACAGGCTACGAGCAGTACTTC
CASSSGTGYEQYF
>-|-|TRBV25-1|TRBJ1-2
TGTGCCAGCAGTGGAGGGTATGGCTACACCTTC
CASSGGYGYTF
>-|TRBD1|TRBV14|TRBJ1-2
TGTGCCAGCAGCCAAGATCTTCAGGGGGTACGCGGCTACACCTTC
CASSQDLQGVRGYTF
>-|-|TRBV6-1|TRBJ2-7
TGTGCCAGCAGTGAGGTCGGGAAAGCCTACGAGCAGTACTTC
CASSEVGKAYEQYF
>-|-|TRBV10-3|TRBJ1-2
TGTGCCATCAGTGAGTCAGAAGGGGACTATGGCTACACCTTC
CAISESEGDYGYTF
>once|-|TRBV6-5|TRBJ2-1
TGTGCCAGCAGTTACGGGGGGATGGGCAATGAGCAGTTCTTC
CASSYGGMGNEQFF
>-|-|TRBV20-1|TRBJ1-5
TGCAGTGCTAGTCCCCTCTACAGGGTGGGGAATCAGCCCCAGCATTTT
CSASPLYRVGNQPQHF
>-|-|TRBV2|TRBJ2-5
TGTGCCAGCGGGGGGGCCGAGGAGACCCAGTACTTC
CASGGAEETQYF
>once|-|TRBV6-2/TRBV6-3|TRBJ1-1
TGTGCCAGCAGTCAGGGACGGGGGGGAACAACTGAAGCTTTCTTT
CASSQGRGGTTEAFF
>-|TRBD1|TRBV24-1|TRBJ2-3
TGTGCCACCAGTGATACCGGGACAGCCCCCACAGATACGCAGTATTTT
CATSDTGTAPTDTQYF
>-|-|TRBV25-1|TRBJ2-3
TGTGCCACCCGGAGGTTTGCCGGCACAGATACGCAGTATTTT
CATRRFAGTDTQYF
>-|-|TRBV20-1|TRBJ1-1
TGCAGTGCTTCCAGGGAGGGTGCTTTCTTT
CSASREGAFF
>once|TRBD1|TRBV10-2|TRBJ2-7
TGCGCCAGCAGTCCCTCGGACAGGATCGGCGAGCAGTACTTC
CASSPSDRIGEQYF
>-|TRBD1|TRBV7-3|TRBJ2-5
TGTGCCAGCAGCCCCGGGACAGGGATGGAGACCCAGTACTTC
CASSPGTGMETQYF
>-|-|TRBV5-1|TRBJ1-5
TGCGCCAGCAGCTTGGAGGGGGAAAGGAATCAGCCCCAGCATTTT
CASSLEGERNQPQHF
>-|TRBD2|TRBV5-1|TRBJ2-2
TGCGCCAGCAGCATGGTCCCGGGACTAGAATACACCGGGGAGCTGTTTTTT
CASSMVPGLEYTGELFF
>-|TRBD1|TRBV10-3|TRBJ1-5
TGTGCCACTAACCCCGGGACAGGTAATCAGCCCCAGCATTTT
CATNPGTGNQPQHF
>-|-|TRBV19|TRBJ1-3
TGTGCCAGTAGTATAGGCGGATTCTTACTCTCTGGAAACACCATATATTTT
CASSIGGFLLSGNTIYF
>-|-|TRBV6-2/TRBV6-3|TRBJ2-7
TGTGCCAGCAGTGTCACGGGCGAGCAGTACTTC
CASSVTGEQYF
>once|TRBD2|TRBV29-1|TRBJ2-1
TGCAGCGTTGAACAGACTAGCGGGGGGATTTACAATGAGCAGTTCTTC
CSVEQTSGGIYNEQFF
>-|TRBD1|TRBV5-1|TRBJ2-1
TGCGCCAGCAGCTACGACAGGGGCAATGCTGAGCAGTTCTTC
CASSYDRGNAEQFF
>-|-|TRBV21-1|TRBJ2-4
TGTGCCAGCAACTTCCAGGGTCTGGGGATCAAAAACATTCAGTACTTC
CASNFQGLGIKNIQYF
>once|-|TRBV10-3|TRBJ1-4
TGTGCCATCCGCGGTGAGGAAGGGGTGGGCGAAAAACTGTTTTTT
CAIRGEEGVGEKLFF
>-|TRBD1|TRBV7-9|TRBJ1-1
TGTGCCAGCAGCTTAGGTGTGGACAGGGGAACTGAAGCTTTCTTT
CASSLGVDRGTEAFF
>-|-|TRBV2|TRBJ2-2
TGTGCCAGCAACCAGGGGAGCACCGGGGAGCTGTTTTTT
CASNQGSTGELFF
>few|-|TRBV7-9|TRBJ2-1
TGTGCCAGCAGCCAGACCAGGGACACCGGCCTCTACAATGAGCAGTTCTTC
CASSQTRDTGLYNEQFF
>-|-|TRBV7-9|TRBJ1-4
TGTGCCAGCAGCCCCACAGGGCATCATAATGAAAAACTGTTTTTT
CASSPTGHHNEKLFF
>-|TRBD1|TRBV11-2|TRBJ2-7
TGTGCCAGCAGCATCGGGACAGGAATGGTCGAGCAGTACTTC
CASSIGTGMVEQYF
>-|TRBD2|TRBV4-1|TRBJ2-3
TGCGCCAGCAGCCAAGACGCCAGGCTAGCGGGGGCCGCAAATACAGATACGCAGTATTTT
CASSQDARLAGAANTDTQYF
>few|-|TRBV2|TRBJ2-5
TGTGCCAGCAGTGGACAGGGAGGCGGGACCCAGTACTTC
CASSGQGGGTQYF
>-|-|TRBV5-6|TRBJ1-1
TGTGCCAGCAGCTTGGCCGCAGGGAGGTCCAACACTGAAGCTTTCTTT
CASSLAAGRSNTEAFF
>-|-|TRBV10-3|TRBJ1-1
TGTGCCATCAGTGACGGTCTAGGAAACACTGAAGCTTTCTTT
CAISDGLGNTEAFF
>-|TRBD2|TRBV28|TRBJ2-2
TGTGCCAGCAGGCGGACTTGGGCGGGAGCCGGGGAGCTGTTTTTT
CASRRTWAGAGELFF
>many|TRBD1|TRBV11-2|TRBJ2-5
TGTGCCAGCAGCATGATACAGGGGTGGGAGACCCAGTACTTC
CASSMIQGWETQYF
>-|-|TRBV7-2|TRBJ2-1
TGTGCCAGCAGCTTCCCGGGGGCAGGGAGGGATGAGCAGTTCTTC
CASSFPGAGRDEQFF
>-|-|TRBV19|TRBJ1-5
TGTGCCAGTACCCCCGGACTTCAGCCCCAGCATTTT
CASTPGLQPQHF
>-|TRBD1|TRBV12-5|TRBJ1-1
TGTGCAAGTTCACAGGGGGGGAACACTGAAGCTTTCTTT
CASSQGGNTEAFF
>once|TRBD1|TRBV14|TRBJ1-3
TGTGCCAGCAGATCAGGGGGCATCGGAAACACCATATATTTT
CASRSGGIGNTIYF
>-|-|TRBV6-5|TRBJ1-2
TGTGCCAGCACCCTAACCCGAACCCAGGGGGGCTACACCTTC
CASTLTRTQGGYTF
>-|TRBD2|TRBV7-3|TRBJ2-1
TGTGCCAGCCCCCTCTTCAGCGGGGGGGTAGGTGAGCAGTTCTTC
CASPLFSGGVGEQFF
>-|TRBD1|TRBV7-6|TRBJ2-7
TGTGCCAGCAGCCCAGGGACAGGGCCGTACTACGAGCAGTACTTC
CASSPGTGPYYEQYF
>-|TRBD1|TRBV5-1|TRBJ1-2
TGCGCCAGCAGCCCCGGGACAGGGCTTACTAACTATGGCTACACCTTC
CASSPGTGLTNYGYTF
>-|-|TRBV4-1|TRBJ2-2
TGCGCCAGCAGCCAACGGGGGACCGGGGAGCTGTTTTTT
CASSQRGTGELFF